Included here is one TCR beta chain sequence, with context. Its antigen remains unknown. The CDR3 loop spans 10 amino acids. CDR1 and CDR2 from the germline V gene are SEHNR and FQNEAQ (reference sequence). V shed 5 bases and J shed 8 bases, with 4 bases lying between them. Authors of the study amplified TCR beta CDR3 regions from RNA transcripts. First-round RT-PCR with HTBI primers amplified the TCR CDR3 region. MiXCR, applied by TCRdb to the multiplex PCR reads, yields one record per CDR3 protein. This repertoire shows 550,000 to 700,000 distinct CDR3 sequences, about half found once; its top ten account for 15% to 20%. The source of the sample is a study of T cells in Graves' hyperthyroidism and ophthalmopathy. Diagnoses rested on clinical symptoms, serum thyroxine and TRAb, thyroid ultrasound and orbital computed tomography. Findings of the study overall: Through a model of 13 V-J features, ophthalmopathy was separated from stable hyperthyroidism. Most expanded thyroid clonotypes above 0.001 also appeared in blood.

The chain combines TRBV7-9 with TRBJ2-4; D gene uncertain. What was sequenced was peripheral blood or thyroid tissue (not recorded which). This clonotype originated in an adult woman with Graves' disease, either hyperthyroidism or ophthalmopathy (not recorded which). Here the CDR3 DNA reads TGTGCCAGCAGCCGGGACATTCAGTACTTC. It translates to CASSRDIQYF. Supplemented by reference TRBV7-9 and TRBJ2-4, the full variable domain reads DTGVSQNPRHKITKRGQNVTFRCDPISEHNRLYWYRQTLGQGPEFLTYFQNEAQLEKSRLLSDRFSAERPKGSFSTLEIQRTEQGDSAMYLCASSRDIQYFGAGTRLSVL.